Listed below are T cell receptor beta chains from one sample, sequenced in a study of cytomegalovirus exposure and HLA in healthy donors. Sequenced by immunoSEQ multiplex PCR; TCRdb stores in-frame clones only, minus some. The sample contains fewer than 120,000 clones, 79% of which appear only once. Source material: PBMCs. The receptors shown here come from a man aged 25-45 years in good health and CMV-seropositive. The conserved cysteine and the conserved F or W are not part of the CDR3 here. The D gene is left open where the match is weak.

J | V | D | CDR3
TRBJ2-2 | TRBV21-1 | - | ASSKWGGLGANTGELF
TRBJ2-1 | TRBV15 | TRBD2 | ATSRVRSGGLNEQF
TRBJ2-1 | TRBV4-1 | TRBD2 | ASSPLRSGENNEQF
TRBJ2-7 | TRBV5-1 | - | ASSIGLSTGTYEQY
TRBJ2-7 | TRBV7-9 | - | ASSLSMSSYEQY
TRBJ1-2 | TRBV2 | - | ASKLAGVDYGYT
TRBJ1-1 | TRBV5-1 | - | ASSLGGLTNTEAF
TRBJ1-4 | TRBV6-1 | - | ASSRTGNEKLF
TRBJ2-5 | TRBV15 | TRBD2 | ATSREGLAGLQETQY
TRBJ1-2 | TRBV5-4 | TRBD1 | ASSLTGDFNYGYT
TRBJ1-1 | TRBV6-6 | - | ASSFRGGDTEAF
TRBJ1-1 | TRBV11-2 | - | ASSLADGMRDTEAF
TRBJ2-2 | TRBV6-1 | - | ASSERGGHLLNTGELF
TRBJ2-1 | TRBV12-1 | - | ASSFVPRGGHCNEQF
TRBJ2-6 | TRBV12-5 | - | ASGLRDWDSGANVLT
TRBJ1-3 | TRBV5-6 | - | ASSPRDSGNAIY
TRBJ2-1 | TRBV5-1 | - | ASSLFGDNNEQF
TRBJ1-1 | TRBV10-3 | - | AITPNSGDPLAF
TRBJ1-1 | TRBV11-3 | - | ASSLDQGLGGTEAF
TRBJ1-2 | TRBV18 | - | ASSPPGAGSGYT
TRBJ2-1 | TRBV4-1 | - | ASSQDDRQREQF
TRBJ2-2 | TRBV19 | TRBD2 | ASSIGSGGTGELF
TRBJ2-2 | TRBV11-2 | - | ASSLDLGGADTGELF
TRBJ2-2 | TRBV7-2 | TRBD2 | ASSSGLAVPGELF
TRBJ1-1 | TRBV19 | - | ASHGGYGEAF
TRBJ2-7 | TRBV6-6 | - | ASSNAGSAYEQY
TRBJ2-2 | TRBV15 | - | ATSKTGTHNTGELF
TRBJ2-5 | TRBV6-7 | - | ASRQETQY
TRBJ2-5 | TRBV5-4 | TRBD2 | ASSSSSGGEETQY
TRBJ2-7 | TRBV19 | - | ASSPPGDHEQY
TRBJ2-1 | TRBV27 | TRBD2 | ATEKNSGGANEQF
TRBJ1-3 | TRBV6-6 | - | ASRIDTSGNTIY
TRBJ1-4 | TRBV10-2 | TRBD1 | ASSELGLTGYPEKLF
TRBJ1-6 | TRBV19 | - | ASRPLQGSSYNSPLH
TRBJ2-7 | TRBV5-1 | TRBD1 | ASSAGQGDSYEQY
TRBJ2-1 | TRBV6-1 | - | ASSEEGVTTLRASSYNEQF
TRBJ1-1 | TRBV6-1 | - | ASSDTGNTEAF
TRBJ2-5 | TRBV9 | TRBD2 | ASSVTSGGARETQY
TRBJ2-6 | TRBV4-1 | - | ASSRGGVRGSKSGANVLT
TRBJ1-1 | TRBV30 | - | AWSTGYTEAF
TRBJ1-2 | TRBV4-1 | - | ASSQDAARANYGYT
TRBJ1-5 | TRBV30 | TRBD1 | AWTLGQGVGQPQH